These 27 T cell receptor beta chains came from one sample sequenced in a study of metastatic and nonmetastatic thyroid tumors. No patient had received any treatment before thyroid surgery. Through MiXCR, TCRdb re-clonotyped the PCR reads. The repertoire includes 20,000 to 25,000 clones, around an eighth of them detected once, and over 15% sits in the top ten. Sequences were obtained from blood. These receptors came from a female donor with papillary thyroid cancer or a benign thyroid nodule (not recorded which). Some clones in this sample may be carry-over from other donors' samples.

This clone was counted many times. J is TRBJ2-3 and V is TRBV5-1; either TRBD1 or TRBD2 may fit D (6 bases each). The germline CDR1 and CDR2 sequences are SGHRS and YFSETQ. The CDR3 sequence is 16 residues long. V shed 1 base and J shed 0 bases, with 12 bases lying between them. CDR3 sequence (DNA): TGCGCCAGCAGCTTGCTGGGGGGCTTTAGCACAGATACGCAGTATTTT. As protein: CASSLLGGFSTDTQYF.

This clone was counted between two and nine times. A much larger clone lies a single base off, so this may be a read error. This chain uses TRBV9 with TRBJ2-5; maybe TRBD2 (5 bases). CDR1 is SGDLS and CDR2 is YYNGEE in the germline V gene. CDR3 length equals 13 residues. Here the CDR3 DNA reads TGTGCCAGCAGCGTCGGGATTTTGGAGACCCAGTGCTTC. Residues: CASSVGILETQCF.

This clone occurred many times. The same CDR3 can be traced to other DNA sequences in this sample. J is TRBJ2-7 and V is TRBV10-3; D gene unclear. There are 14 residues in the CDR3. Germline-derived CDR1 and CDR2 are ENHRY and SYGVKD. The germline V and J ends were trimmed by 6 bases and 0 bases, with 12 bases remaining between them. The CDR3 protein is CAISPQDTSYEQYF. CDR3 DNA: TGTGCCATCAGCCCGCAGGATACCTCCTACGAGCAGTACTTC.

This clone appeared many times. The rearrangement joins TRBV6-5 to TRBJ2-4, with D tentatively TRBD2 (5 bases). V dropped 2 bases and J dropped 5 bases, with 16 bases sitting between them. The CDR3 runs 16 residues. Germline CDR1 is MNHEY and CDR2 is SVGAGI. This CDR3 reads CASSYPEMRAENIQYF. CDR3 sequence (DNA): TGTGCCAGCAGTTACCCGGAGATGAGGGCTGAAAACATTCAGTACTTC.

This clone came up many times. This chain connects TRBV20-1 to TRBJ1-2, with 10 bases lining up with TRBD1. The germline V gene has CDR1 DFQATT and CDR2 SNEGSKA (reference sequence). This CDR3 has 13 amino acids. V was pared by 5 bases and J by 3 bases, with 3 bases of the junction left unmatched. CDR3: CSAGDRGYYGYTF. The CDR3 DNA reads TGCAGTGCTGGGGACAGGGGTTACTATGGCTACACCTTC.

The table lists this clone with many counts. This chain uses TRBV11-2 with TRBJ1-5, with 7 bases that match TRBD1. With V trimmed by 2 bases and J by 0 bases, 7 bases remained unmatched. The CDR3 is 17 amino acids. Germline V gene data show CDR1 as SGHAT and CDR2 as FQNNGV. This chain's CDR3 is CASSLMPGQYSNQPQHF. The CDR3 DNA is TGTGCCAGCAGCTTAATGCCGGGACAGTATAGCAATCAGCCCCAGCATTTT.

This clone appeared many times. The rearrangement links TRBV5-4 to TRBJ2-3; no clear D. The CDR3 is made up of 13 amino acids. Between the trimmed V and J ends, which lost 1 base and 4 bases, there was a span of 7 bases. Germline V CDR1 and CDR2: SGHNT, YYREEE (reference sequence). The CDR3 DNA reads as TGTGCCAGCAGCTTGCAGTGGGCAGATACGCAGTATTTT. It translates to CASSLQWADTQYF.

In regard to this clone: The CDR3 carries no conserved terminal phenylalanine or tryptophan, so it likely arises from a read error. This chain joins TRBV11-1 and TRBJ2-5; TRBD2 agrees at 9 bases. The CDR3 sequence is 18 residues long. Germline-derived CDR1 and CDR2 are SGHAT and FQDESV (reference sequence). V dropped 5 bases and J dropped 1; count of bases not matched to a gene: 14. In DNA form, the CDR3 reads TGTGCCAGCAGCATACCCGGTCTAGCGGGATTTTCCCAAGAGACCCAGTACTCC. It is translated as CASSIPGLAGFSQETQYS.

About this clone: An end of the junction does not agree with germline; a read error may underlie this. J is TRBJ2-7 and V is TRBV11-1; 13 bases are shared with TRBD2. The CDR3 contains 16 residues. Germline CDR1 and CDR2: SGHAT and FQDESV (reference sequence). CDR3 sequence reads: CAISWKWTSGRSGQYF. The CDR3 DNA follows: TGTGCCATCAGCTGGAAATGGACTAGCGGGAGAAGCGGGCAGTACTTC. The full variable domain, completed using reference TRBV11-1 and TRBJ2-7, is EAEVAQSPRYKITEKSQAVAFWCDPISGHATLYWYRQILGQGPELLVQFQDESVVDDSQLPKDRFSAERLKGVDSTLKIQPAELGDSAMYLCAISWKWTSGRSGQYFGPGTRLTVT.

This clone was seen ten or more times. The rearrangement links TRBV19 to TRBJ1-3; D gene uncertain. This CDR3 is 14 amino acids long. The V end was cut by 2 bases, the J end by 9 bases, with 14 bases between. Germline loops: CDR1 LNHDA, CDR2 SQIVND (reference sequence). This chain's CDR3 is CASSISLPLSTIYF. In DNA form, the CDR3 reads TGTGCCAGTAGTATAAGCCTGCCACTGAGCACCATATATTTT. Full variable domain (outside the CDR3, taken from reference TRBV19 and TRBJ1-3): DGGITQSPKYLFRKEGQNVTLSCEQNLNHDAMYWYRQDPGQGLRLIYYSQIVNDFQKGDIAEGYSVSREKKESFPLTVTSAQKNPTAFYLCASSISLPLSTIYFGEGSWLTVV.

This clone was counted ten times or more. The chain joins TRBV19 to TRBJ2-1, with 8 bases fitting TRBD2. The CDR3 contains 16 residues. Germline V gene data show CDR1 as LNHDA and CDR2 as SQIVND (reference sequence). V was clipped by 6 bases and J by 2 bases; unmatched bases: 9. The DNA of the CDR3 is TGTGCCAGTAGCCCTGGAGCGGGAGTGGCCTACAATGAGCAGTTCTTC. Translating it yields CASSPGAGVAYNEQFF. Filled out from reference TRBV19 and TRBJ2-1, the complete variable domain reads DGGITQSPKYLFRKEGQNVTLSCEQNLNHDAMYWYRQDPGQGLRLIYYSQIVNDFQKGDIAEGYSVSREKKESFPLTVTSAQKNPTAFYLCASSPGAGVAYNEQFFGPGTRLTVL.

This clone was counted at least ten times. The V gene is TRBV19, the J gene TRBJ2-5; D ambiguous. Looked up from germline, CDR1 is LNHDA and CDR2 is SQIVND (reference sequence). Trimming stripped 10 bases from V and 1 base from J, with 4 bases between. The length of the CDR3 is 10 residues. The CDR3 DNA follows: TGTGCCATCCCCCAAGAGACCCAGTACTTC. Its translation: CAIPQETQYF.

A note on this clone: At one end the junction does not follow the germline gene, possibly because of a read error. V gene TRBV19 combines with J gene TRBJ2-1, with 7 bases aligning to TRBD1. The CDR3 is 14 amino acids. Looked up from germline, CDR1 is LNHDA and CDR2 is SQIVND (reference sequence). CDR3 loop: CASNNRGYYNEQFF. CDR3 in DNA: TGTGCCAGCAATAACAGGGGATACTACAATGAACAGTTCTTC.

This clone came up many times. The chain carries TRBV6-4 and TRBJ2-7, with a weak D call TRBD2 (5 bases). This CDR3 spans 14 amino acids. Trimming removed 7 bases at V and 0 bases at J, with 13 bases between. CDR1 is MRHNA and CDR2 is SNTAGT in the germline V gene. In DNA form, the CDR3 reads TGTGCCAGCATCTGGACTGTTTGCTCCTACGAGCAGTACTTC. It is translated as CASIWTVCSYEQYF.

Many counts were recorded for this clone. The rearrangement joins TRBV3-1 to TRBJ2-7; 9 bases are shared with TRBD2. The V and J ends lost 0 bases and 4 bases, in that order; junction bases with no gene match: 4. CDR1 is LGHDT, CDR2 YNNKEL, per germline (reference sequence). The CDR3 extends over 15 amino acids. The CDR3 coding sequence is TGTGCCAGCAGCCAAGAGGGACTAGCTGAATACGAGCAGTACTTC. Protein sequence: CASSQEGLAEYEQYF.

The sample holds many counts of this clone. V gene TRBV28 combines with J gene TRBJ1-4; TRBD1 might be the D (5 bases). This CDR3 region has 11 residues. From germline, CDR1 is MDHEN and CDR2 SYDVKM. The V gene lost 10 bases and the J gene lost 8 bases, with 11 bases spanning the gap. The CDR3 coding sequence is TGTGCCACCTATGGGGGGGAAAAACTGTTTTTT. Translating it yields CATYGGEKLFF.

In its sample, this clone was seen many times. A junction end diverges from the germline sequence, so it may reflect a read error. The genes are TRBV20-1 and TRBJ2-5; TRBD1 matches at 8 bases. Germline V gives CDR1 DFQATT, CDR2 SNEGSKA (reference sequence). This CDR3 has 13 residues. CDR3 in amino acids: CSARDRGGETQYF. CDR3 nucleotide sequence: TGCAGTGCTCGAGACAGGGGCGGAGAGACCCAGTACTTC.

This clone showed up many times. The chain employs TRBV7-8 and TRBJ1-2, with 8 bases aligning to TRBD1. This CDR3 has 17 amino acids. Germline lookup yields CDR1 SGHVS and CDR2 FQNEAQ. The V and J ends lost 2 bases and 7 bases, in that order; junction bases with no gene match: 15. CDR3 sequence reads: CASSLRQGPSDPLGYTF. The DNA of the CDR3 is TGTGCCAGCAGCTTACGACAGGGGCCATCAGACCCCCTTGGCTACACCTTC.

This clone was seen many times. The CDR3 nucleotides read TGTGCCAGCACCCAATCCTCCGGCCTGAAGGGGCCCCAGCATTTT. This encodes CASTQSSGLKGPQHF. The chain links TRBV12-3 or TRBV12-4 to TRBJ1-5; D remains ambiguous. CDR3 length: 15 amino acids. Trimming shortened V by 7 bases and J by 9 bases, and 22 bases separated the two germline ends.

The CDR3 loop reads CASTPPHNEQFF. CDR3 in DNA: TGTGCCAGCACCCCCCCCCACAATGAGCAGTTCTTC. The rearrangement links TRBV7-9 to TRBJ2-1; D ambiguous. V lost 7 bases and J 5 bases, leaving 9 bases between the germline ends. This CDR3 has 12 residues. From germline, CDR1 is SEHNR and CDR2 FQNEAQ (reference sequence).

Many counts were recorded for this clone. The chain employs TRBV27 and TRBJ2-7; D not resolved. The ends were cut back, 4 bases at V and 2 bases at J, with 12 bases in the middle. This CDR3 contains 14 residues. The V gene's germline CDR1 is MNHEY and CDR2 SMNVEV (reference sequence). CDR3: CASSSPRITYEQYF. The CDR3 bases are TGTGCCAGCAGTTCCCCTCGTATTACCTACGAGCAGTACTTC.

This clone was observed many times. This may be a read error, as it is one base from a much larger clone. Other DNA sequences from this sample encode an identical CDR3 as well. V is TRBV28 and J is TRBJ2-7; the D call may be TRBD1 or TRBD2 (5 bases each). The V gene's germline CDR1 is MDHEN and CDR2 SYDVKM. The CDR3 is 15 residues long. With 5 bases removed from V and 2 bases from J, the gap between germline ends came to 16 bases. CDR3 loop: CASSAAGTNPYEQYF. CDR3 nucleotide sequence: TGTGCCAGCAGTGCCGCCGGGACGAATCCCTACGAGCAGTACTTC.

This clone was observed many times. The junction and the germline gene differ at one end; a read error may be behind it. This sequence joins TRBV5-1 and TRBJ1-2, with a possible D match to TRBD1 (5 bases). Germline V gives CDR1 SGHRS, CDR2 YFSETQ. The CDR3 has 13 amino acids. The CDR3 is CASRRGGSYGYIF. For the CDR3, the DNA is TGCGCCAGCAGGAGGGGCGGAAGCTATGGCTACATCTTC.

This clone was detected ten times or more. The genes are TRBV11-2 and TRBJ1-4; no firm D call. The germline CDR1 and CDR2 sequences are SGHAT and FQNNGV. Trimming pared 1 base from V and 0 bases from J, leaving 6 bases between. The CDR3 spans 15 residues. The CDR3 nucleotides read TGTGCCAGCAGCTTAGGGGCCACAACTAATGAAAAACTGTTTTTT. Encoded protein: CASSLGATTNEKLFF.

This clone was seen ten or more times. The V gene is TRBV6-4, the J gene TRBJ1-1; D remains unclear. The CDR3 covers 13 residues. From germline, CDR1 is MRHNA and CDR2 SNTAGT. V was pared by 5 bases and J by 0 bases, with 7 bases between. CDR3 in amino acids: CASSRLLNTEAFF. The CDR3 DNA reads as TGTGCCAGCAGTAGGCTTCTGAACACTGAAGCTTTCTTT.

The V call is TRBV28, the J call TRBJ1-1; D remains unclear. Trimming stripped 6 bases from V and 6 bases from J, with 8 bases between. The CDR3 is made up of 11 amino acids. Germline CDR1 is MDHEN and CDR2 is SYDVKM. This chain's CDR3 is CASSKMAEAFF. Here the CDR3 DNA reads TGTGCCAGCAGCAAAATGGCTGAAGCTTTCTTT.

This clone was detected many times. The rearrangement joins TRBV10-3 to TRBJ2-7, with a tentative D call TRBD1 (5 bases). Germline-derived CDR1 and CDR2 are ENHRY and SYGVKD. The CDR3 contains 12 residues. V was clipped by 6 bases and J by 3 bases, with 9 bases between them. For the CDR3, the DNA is TGTGCCATCAGACAGGACCTCTACGAGCAGTACTTC. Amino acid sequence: CAIRQDLYEQYF.